The rows below give T cell receptor beta chains drawn from one sample of a study of T cell responses to AZD1222 COVID-19 vaccine. Profiling relied on immunoSEQ multiplex PCR, and the TCRdb table lists in-frame clones only, not all of them. The data contain 85,000 or so clones, more than 80% of them seen just once; the ten biggest clones take up less than 7.5%. The input for sequencing was peripheral blood, taken on day 0 of AZD1222 vaccination. These receptors all stem from an adult in good health. The CDR3 runs from the conserved cysteine through the conserved F or W. The D gene is left open where the match is weak. Clone size is not always given. Where it is, it says once, few, many or a class for expanded clones.

.	TRBV28	TRBJ2-2	TRBD1	CASSLGFWDRLTGELFF	TGTGCCAGCAGTTTAGGGTTCTGGGACAGGCTCACCGGGGAGCTGTTTTTT
.	TRBV29-1	TRBJ1-1	.	CSVQRQSEAFF	TGCAGCGTTCAAAGACAAAGTGAAGCTTTCTTT
.	TRBV2	TRBJ1-3	TRBD1	CASRDRGSSGNTIYF	TGTGCCAGCAGGGACAGGGGGAGCTCTGGAAACACCATATATTTT
.	TRBV11-3	TRBJ1-1	.	CASSSVRGSGTEAFF	TGTGCCAGCAGCTCAGTCCGGGGGAGTGGAACTGAAGCTTTCTTT
.	TRBV6-5	TRBJ1-5	TRBD1	CASSSDRGNNQPQHF	TGTGCCAGCAGTTCTGACAGGGGGAACAATCAGCCCCAGCATTTT
once	TRBV10-3	TRBJ1-1	.	CAISPLQKNTEAFF	TGTGCCATCAGCCCTTTACAGAAGAACACTGAAGCTTTCTTT
many	TRBV29-1	TRBJ1-1	.	CSVESRTVTEAFF	TGCAGCGTTGAATCCCGGACGGTCACTGAAGCTTTCTTT
.	TRBV28	TRBJ1-1	.	CASIKRGGITEAFF	TGTGCCAGCATTAAACGCGGGGGAATCACTGAAGCTTTCTTT
.	TRBV6-1	TRBJ1-4	.	CASSEGGTNEKLFF	TGTGCCAGCAGTGAGGGGGGAACTAATGAAAAACTGTTTTTT
.	TRBV28	TRBJ2-4	TRBD2	CASSSAGVANIQYF	TGTGCCAGCAGTTCGGCGGGGGTCGCAAACATTCAGTACTTC
.	TRBV3-1/TRBV3-2	TRBJ2-2	TRBD2	CASSLTSGGFGGELFF	TGTGCCAGCAGCCTGACTAGCGGGGGGTTCGGCGGGGAGCTGTTTTTT
.	TRBV4-2	TRBJ1-5	.	CASSQGDQGLQPQHF	TGTGCCAGCAGCCAAGGGGATCAGGGGCTTCAGCCCCAGCATTTT
.	TRBV7-2	TRBJ2-1	TRBD1	CASSATGAGEQFF	TGTGCCAGCAGCGCGACAGGGGCGGGTGAGCAGTTCTTC
.	TRBV27	TRBJ1-1	.	CASSLRGNVVEAFF	TGTGCCAGCAGTTTGAGGGGGAACGTTGTTGAAGCTTTCTTT
.	TRBV27	TRBJ2-3	.	CASSPSTDTQYF	TGTGCCAGCAGTCCGAGCACAGATACGCAGTATTTT
.	TRBV19	TRBJ1-5	TRBD1	CASMTGGIGNQPQHF	TGTGCCAGTATGACAGGGGGTATCGGCAATCAGCCCCAGCATTTT
.	TRBV23-1	TRBJ2-6	.	CASSQVRSARVLTF	TGCGCCAGCAGTCAAGTCCGCTCCGCCCGCGTCCTGACTTTC
.	TRBV10-3	TRBJ2-1	TRBD2	CAISERGGNNEQFF	TGTGCCATCAGCGAGCGGGGGGGGAACAATGAGCAGTTCTTC
.	TRBV20-1	TRBJ1-2	.	CSARDIFGYTF	TGCAGTGCTAGGGATATCTTTGGCTACACCTTC
.	TRBV11-2	TRBJ1-4	.	CASSQLTGPYEKLFF	TGTGCCAGCAGCCAACTGACAGGCCCGTACGAAAAACTGTTTTTT
.	TRBV28	TRBJ1-1	.	CASSFVGTGTEAFF	TGTGCCAGCAGTTTCGTTGGGACCGGCACTGAAGCTTTCTTT
.	TRBV5-1	TRBJ1-2	.	CASSTNNYGYTF	TGCGCCAGCAGCACCAACAACTATGGCTACACCTTC
.	TRBV11-2	TRBJ1-1	.	CASSLVVGVNTEAFF	TGTGCCAGCAGCTTAGTAGTAGGCGTGAACACTGAAGCTTTCTTT
.	TRBV9	TRBJ1-5	TRBD1	CASSVTGERYQPQHF	TGTGCCAGCAGCGTTACAGGGGAGAGGTATCAGCCCCAGCATTTT
.	TRBV19	TRBJ2-3	.	CASSRAVHNTDTQYF	TGTGCCAGTAGTCGGGCGGTTCATAACACAGATACGCAGTATTTT
.	TRBV2	TRBJ1-6	.	CASSEPGIGSNGDLHF	TGTGCCAGCAGTGAACCCGGCATAGGGAGTAACGGCGACCTCCACTTT
.	TRBV5-1	TRBJ2-7	.	CASSLALDSAYEQYF	TGCGCCAGCAGCTTGGCTCTGGACTCTGCCTACGAGCAGTACTTC
once	TRBV2	TRBJ1-5	.	CASSVRALQNQPQHF	TGTGCCAGCAGTGTTAGGGCCCTCCAAAATCAGCCCCAGCATTTT
.	TRBV2	TRBJ2-3	TRBD1	CASSLGQGLTDTQYF	TGTGCCAGCAGTTTGGGACAGGGCCTCACAGATACGCAGTATTTT
.	TRBV30	TRBJ2-7	TRBD2	CAWGTTYEQYF	TGTGCCTGGGGGACTACCTACGAGCAGTACTTC
.	TRBV5-6	TRBJ1-6	.	CASSFLKTGHSPLHF	TGTGCCAGCAGCTTTCTCAAGACAGGCCATTCACCCCTCCACTTT
.	TRBV10-3	TRBJ2-3	TRBD2	CAAASGGTDTQYF	TGTGCCGCAGCCAGCGGGGGCACAGATACGCAGTATTTT
.	TRBV4-2	TRBJ2-2	.	CASSQTENTGELFF	TGTGCCAGCAGCCAAACGGAGAACACCGGGGAGCTGTTTTTT
.	TRBV28	TRBJ1-1	.	CASSPPVKEAFF	TGTGCCAGCAGTCCCCCAGTAAAGGAAGCTTTCTTT
.	TRBV18	TRBJ1-1	TRBD1	CASSPLPGTGNTEAFF	TGTGCCAGCTCACCACTGCCCGGGACAGGGAACACTGAAGCTTTCTTT
.	TRBV5-1	TRBJ2-2	.	CASSLQGQTNTGELFF	TGCGCCAGCAGCTTGCAAGGGCAGACGAACACCGGGGAGCTGTTTTTT
.	TRBV5-1	TRBJ2-7	.	CASSLGQVHSYEQYF	TGCGCCAGCAGCTTGGGACAGGTTCACTCCTACGAGCAGTACTTC
.	TRBV6-1	TRBJ1-2	.	CASSEASGKANYGYTF	TGTGCCAGCAGTGAAGCATCGGGGAAAGCTAACTATGGCTACACCTTC
.	TRBV6-5	TRBJ1-3	.	CASSPASGNTIYF	TGTGCCAGCAGTCCCGCCTCTGGAAACACCATATATTTT
.	TRBV12-3/TRBV12-4	TRBJ2-7	.	CASSLNRWNEQYF	TGTGCCAGCAGTTTGAACAGGTGGAACGAGCAGTACTTC
.	TRBV9	TRBJ1-6	.	CASSVVPGFDSPLHF	TGTGCCAGCAGCGTAGTCCCAGGGTTTGATTCACCCCTCCACTTT
.	TRBV9	TRBJ2-5	.	CASSPPGGVLTQYF	TGTGCCAGCAGCCCCCCCGGCGGGGTCCTTACCCAGTACTTC
.	TRBV20-1	TRBJ2-7	.	CSASVPIGPYEQYF	TGCAGTGCTAGTGTTCCCATAGGGCCCTACGAGCAGTACTTC
.	TRBV5-5	TRBJ2-1	.	CASLPRTQVYNEQFF	TGTGCCAGCCTACCCCGGACCCAGGTCTACAATGAGCAGTTCTTC
.	TRBV29-1	TRBJ1-2	.	CSAVTGTGYTF	TGCAGCGCCGTGACCGGGACTGGCTACACCTTC
.	TRBV30	TRBJ2-1	.	CAWARDQTDEQFF	TGTGCCTGGGCCCGGGACCAAACCGATGAGCAGTTCTTC
.	TRBV9	TRBJ2-5	.	CASSTRDFQETQYF	TGTGCCAGCAGCACCCGGGACTTTCAAGAGACCCAGTACTTC